This TCR beta chain is drawn from a study of blood T cell repertoires in COVID-19. Study at large: The United States, Italy and Spain were the sources of the acute and convalescent COVID-19 samples. Nucleic acid was either cDNA or gDNA, and it came from T cells, B-cell-depleted T cells, or PBMCs.

Trimming removed 5 bases from V and 0 bases from J; junction bases left unmatched: 12. The CDR3 is made up of 19 amino acids. The germline V gene has CDR1 SGHRS and CDR2 YFSETQ. In the authors' workflow: From reference gene primer amplification, estimates of nucleated cell counts were derived. The method was immunoSEQ multiplex PCR; TCRdb's version includes in-frame clones alone and lacks a portion of them. Clone size and the V and J calls come from that table; the DNA yielded D and trimming. The top ten clones hold over 8% of a sample with approximately 31,000 clones, about 91% of them seen once. The sample was peripheral blood. This chain links TRBV5-1 with TRBJ2-6, with 9 positions matching TRBD1. The origin of this receptor is a human donor with active COVID-19. The donor label of this sample is uncertain. The CDR3 nucleotides read TGCGCCAGCAGATCCGGACAGGGGATTCGGCTCTCTGGGGCCAACGTCCTGACTTTC. Translating gives CASRSGQGIRLSGANVLTF.